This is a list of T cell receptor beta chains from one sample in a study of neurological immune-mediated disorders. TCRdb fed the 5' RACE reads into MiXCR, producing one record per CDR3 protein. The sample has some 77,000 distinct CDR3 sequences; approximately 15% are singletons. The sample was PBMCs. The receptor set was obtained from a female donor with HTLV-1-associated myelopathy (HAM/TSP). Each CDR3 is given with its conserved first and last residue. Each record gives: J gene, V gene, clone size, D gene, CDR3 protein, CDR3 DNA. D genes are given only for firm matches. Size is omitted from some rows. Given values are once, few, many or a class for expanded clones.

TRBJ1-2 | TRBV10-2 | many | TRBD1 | CASRGTGESRGYTF | TGCGCCAGCAGGGGGACAGGAGAATCAAGGGGCTACACCTTC
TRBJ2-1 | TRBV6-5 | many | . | CASSYGHDTYNEQFF | TGTGCCAGCAGTTATGGACATGACACCTACAATGAGCAGTTCTTC
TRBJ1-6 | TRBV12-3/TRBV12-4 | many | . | CASGRSRSPLHF | TGTGCCAGCGGGCGGAGTAGATCACCCCTCCACTTT
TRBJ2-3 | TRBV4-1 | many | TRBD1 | CASSQEGGIGRTDTQYF | TGCGCCAGCAGCCAAGAAGGGGGCATAGGACGGACAGATACGCAGTATTTT
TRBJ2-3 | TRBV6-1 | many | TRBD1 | CASRPTGGLTDTQYF | TGTGCCAGCAGACCGACAGGGGGACTCACAGATACGCAGTATTTT
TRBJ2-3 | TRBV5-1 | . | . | CASSVQGGTDTQYF | TGCGCCAGCAGCGTACAGGGAGGAACAGATACGCAGTATTTT
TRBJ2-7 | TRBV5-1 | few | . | CASSLEPVGGEQYF | TGCGCCAGCAGCTTGGAGCCAGTAGGTGGGGAGCAGTACTTC
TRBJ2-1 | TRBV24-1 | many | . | CATSDSDAGSYNEQFF | TGTGCCACCAGTGATTCGGACGCCGGCTCCTACAATGAGCAGTTCTTC
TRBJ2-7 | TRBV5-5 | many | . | CASSLSGSYYEQYF | TGTGCCAGCAGCTTGTCCGGGTCCTACTACGAGCAGTACTTC
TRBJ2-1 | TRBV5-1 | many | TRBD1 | CASSFGTASSYNEQFF | TGCGCCAGCAGCTTCGGGACAGCCAGCTCCTACAATGAGCAGTTCTTC
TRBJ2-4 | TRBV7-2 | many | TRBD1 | CASSPGGANIQYF | TGTGCCAGCAGCCCAGGGGGCGCGAACATTCAGTACTTC
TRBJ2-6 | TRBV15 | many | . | CATRSGANVLTF | TGTGCTACCCGTTCTGGGGCCAACGTCCTGACTTTC
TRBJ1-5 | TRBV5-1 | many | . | CASSPQGSQPQHF | TGCGCCAGCAGCCCACAGGGAAGTCAGCCCCAGCATTTT
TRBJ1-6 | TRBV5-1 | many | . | CASSLDYNSPLHF | TGCGCCAGCAGCCTGGATTACAATTCACCCCTCCACTTT
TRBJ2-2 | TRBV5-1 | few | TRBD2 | CASSLALAGPLGELFF | TGCGCCAGCAGCTTGGCCCTAGCGGGCCCCCTGGGGGAGCTGTTTTTT
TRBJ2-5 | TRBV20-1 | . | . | CSANNMLGQETQYF | TGCAGTGCTAACAACATGTTGGGGCAAGAGACACAGTACTTC
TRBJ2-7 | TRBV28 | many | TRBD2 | CASSSGGADEQYF | TGTGCCAGCAGTTCGGGGGGGGCAGACGAGCAGTACTTC
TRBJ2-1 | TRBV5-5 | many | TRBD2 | CASSLQTSGGALTSIF | TGTGCCAGCAGCCTACAGACTAGCGGGGGGGCTTTAACGAGCATCTTC
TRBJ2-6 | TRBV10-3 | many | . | CAIKDSLSGANVLTF | TGTGCCATCAAAGATTCCCTCTCTGGGGCCAACGTCCTGACTTTC
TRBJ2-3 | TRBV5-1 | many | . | CASSLGVNPNTDTQYF | TGCGCCAGCAGCTTGGGGGTCAACCCGAACACAGATACGCAGTATTTT
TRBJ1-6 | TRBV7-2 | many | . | CASSSKWGRENSPLHF | TGTGCCAGCAGTTCCAAATGGGGGCGGGAAAATTCACCCCTCCACTTT
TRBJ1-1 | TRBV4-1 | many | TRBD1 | CASSQEQGTEAFF | TGCGCCAGCAGCCAAGAACAGGGGACTGAAGCTTTCTTT
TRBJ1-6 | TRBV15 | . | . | CATSRDSNRNSPLHF | TGTGCCACCAGCAGAGACTCAAACAGAAATTCACCCCTCCACTTT
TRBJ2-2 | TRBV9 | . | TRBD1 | CASSDTGGSTGELFF | TGTGCCAGTAGCGATACAGGGGGGTCCACCGGGGAGCTGTTTTTT
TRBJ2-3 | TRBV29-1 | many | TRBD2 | CSVDSGGVDTQYF | TGCAGCGTTGACAGCGGGGGAGTGGATACGCAGTATTTT
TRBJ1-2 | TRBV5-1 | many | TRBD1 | CASRLETGAYGYTF | TGCGCCAGCAGGTTGGAGACAGGGGCCTATGGCTACACCTTC
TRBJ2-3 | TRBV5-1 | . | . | CASSLVPGDSTDTQYF | TGCGCCAGCAGCTTGGTCCCGGGAGATAGCACAGATACGCAGTATTTT
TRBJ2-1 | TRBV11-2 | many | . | CASSLGQVNEQFF | TGTGCCAGCAGCTTAGGGCAGGTCAATGAGCAGTTCTTC
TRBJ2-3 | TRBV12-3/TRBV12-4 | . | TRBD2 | CASSLSSGVDTQYF | TGTGCCAGCAGTTTATCTAGCGGGGTAGATACGCAGTATTTT
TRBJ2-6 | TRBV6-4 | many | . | CASSDSGSSGANVLTF | TGTGCCAGCAGTGACTCTGGAAGCTCTGGGGCCAACGTCCTGACTTTC
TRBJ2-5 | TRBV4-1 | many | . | CASRHQGGGQETQYF | TGCGCCAGCAGACACCAGGGGGGCGGGCAAGAGACCCAGTACTTC
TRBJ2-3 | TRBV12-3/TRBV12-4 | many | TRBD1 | CAIQGANSDTQYF | TGTGCCATCCAGGGGGCGAATTCAGATACGCAGTATTTT
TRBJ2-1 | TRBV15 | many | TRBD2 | CATNKAGGYNEQFF | TGTGCTACCAATAAAGCGGGGGGCTACAATGAGCAGTTCTTC
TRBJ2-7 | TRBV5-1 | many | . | CASSLGDTSSGEQYF | TGCGCCAGCAGCTTGGGGGACACGAGTTCGGGCGAGCAGTACTTC
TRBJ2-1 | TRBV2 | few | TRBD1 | CASRQTGDEQFF | TGTGCCAGCAGGCAGACAGGGGATGAGCAGTTCTTC
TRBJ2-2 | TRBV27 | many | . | CASSTRTFRGTGELFF | TGTGCCAGCAGTACGAGGACATTTCGGGGCACCGGGGAGCTGTTTTTT
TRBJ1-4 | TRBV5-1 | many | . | CASSFSGSESSEKLFF | TGCGCCAGCAGCTTTTCAGGGAGTGAGTCGAGTGAAAAACTGTTTTTT
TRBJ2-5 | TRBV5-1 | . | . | CASSLAPGYQETQYF | TGCGCCAGCAGCTTGGCCCCGGGGTACCAAGAGACCCAGTACTTC
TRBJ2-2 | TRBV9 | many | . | CASSVDGNGELFF | TGTGCCAGCAGCGTAGATGGTAACGGGGAGCTGTTTTTT